These T cell receptor beta chains were read from a single sample in a study of cytomegalovirus exposure and HLA in healthy donors. Assay used: immunoSEQ multiplex PCR; TCRdb lists only in-frame clones, some missing. The table lists over 150,000 clones, 84% of them singletons, with under 5% in the top ten. Sequenced: PBMCs. The receptors stem from a girl aged 5 to 17 in good health and CMV-seropositive. Both conserved end residues are part of each CDR3. D genes are given only for firm matches. Clone size is shown for a subset of rows, as once, few, many or a class of expanded clone.

d_call: TRBD1; j_call: TRBJ1-1; v_call: TRBV27; clone_size: -; cdr3_nt: TGTGCCAGCAGTGTGGGGACAGCAGCTTTCTTT; cdr3_aa: CASSVGTAAFF
d_call: TRBD1; j_call: TRBJ1-2; v_call: TRBV4-1; clone_size: -; cdr3_nt: TGCGCCAGCAGCCAAGTGGGAGGACAGGCCTATGGCTACACCTTC; cdr3_aa: CASSQVGGQAYGYTF
d_call: -; j_call: TRBJ1-1; v_call: TRBV19; clone_size: -; cdr3_nt: TGTGCCAGTAGTATAGTCGGGGGGCCGGAAGCTTTCTTT; cdr3_aa: CASSIVGGPEAFF
d_call: -; j_call: TRBJ2-7; v_call: TRBV7-6; clone_size: -; cdr3_nt: TGTGCCAGCAGCAACGACAGGCGGCTCGCCTGGTCCTACGAGCAGTACTTC; cdr3_aa: CASSNDRRLAWSYEQYF
d_call: -; j_call: TRBJ1-1; v_call: TRBV5-1; clone_size: -; cdr3_nt: TGCGCCAGCAGCTTGGTTACAGACACTGAAGCTTTCTTT; cdr3_aa: CASSLVTDTEAFF
d_call: -; j_call: TRBJ2-7; v_call: TRBV27; clone_size: few; cdr3_nt: TGTGCCAGCAGAAGGGGGGGAACCACTACCTACGAGCAGTACTTC; cdr3_aa: CASRRGGTTTYEQYF
d_call: TRBD2; j_call: TRBJ2-1; v_call: TRBV5-1; clone_size: -; cdr3_nt: TGCGCCAGCAGCTTCCTACTAGCGATGGAGGACAATGAGCAGTTCTTC; cdr3_aa: CASSFLLAMEDNEQFF
d_call: -; j_call: TRBJ1-2; v_call: TRBV6-5; clone_size: -; cdr3_nt: TGTGCCAGCAGTTACTCGAACGGGAACTATGGCTACACCTTC; cdr3_aa: CASSYSNGNYGYTF
d_call: -; j_call: TRBJ2-1; v_call: TRBV5-1; clone_size: -; cdr3_nt: TGCGCCAGCAGCCCCACCGGGGACTTCTACAATGAGCAGTTCTTC; cdr3_aa: CASSPTGDFYNEQFF
d_call: -; j_call: TRBJ1-2; v_call: TRBV10-2; clone_size: -; cdr3_nt: TGCGCCAGCAGTGAGTCGGGGGGGACACTCTATGGCTACACCTTC; cdr3_aa: CASSESGGTLYGYTF
d_call: TRBD1; j_call: TRBJ1-2; v_call: TRBV5-4; clone_size: -; cdr3_nt: TGTGCCAGCACCCGGACAGGGGGAGAAGGCTACACCTTC; cdr3_aa: CASTRTGGEGYTF
d_call: -; j_call: TRBJ2-1; v_call: TRBV7-8; clone_size: once; cdr3_nt: TGTGCCAGCAGCTTAGTCCGGGGGCGCGGGGGCAATGAGCAGTTCTTC; cdr3_aa: CASSLVRGRGGNEQFF
d_call: TRBD1; j_call: TRBJ1-2; v_call: TRBV2; clone_size: -; cdr3_nt: TGTGCCAGCAGCCAGGGGGTATCGGCCTATGGCTACACCTTC; cdr3_aa: CASSQGVSAYGYTF
d_call: TRBD1; j_call: TRBJ1-5; v_call: TRBV2; clone_size: -; cdr3_nt: TGTGCCAGCAGCGAGGGACAGCAAAACAATCAGCCCCAGCATTTT; cdr3_aa: CASSEGQQNNQPQHF
d_call: -; j_call: TRBJ1-1; v_call: TRBV9; clone_size: -; cdr3_nt: TGTGCCAGCAGCGTAGGGGGAGAAAAAGTGGCTTTCTTT; cdr3_aa: CASSVGGEKVAFF
d_call: -; j_call: TRBJ1-1; v_call: TRBV18; clone_size: -; cdr3_nt: TGTGCCAGCTCAGTGACAGGGAACACTGAAGCTTTCTTT; cdr3_aa: CASSVTGNTEAFF
d_call: TRBD1; j_call: TRBJ2-5; v_call: TRBV9; clone_size: -; cdr3_nt: TGTGCCAGCAGCTCACAGGGACAGGGAAGAGGCGAGACCCAGTACTTC; cdr3_aa: CASSSQGQGRGETQYF
d_call: TRBD1; j_call: TRBJ1-1; v_call: TRBV5-1; clone_size: -; cdr3_nt: TGCGCCAGCAGCTTTGATAGGGGGCTAGGAACTGAAGCTTTCTTT; cdr3_aa: CASSFDRGLGTEAFF
d_call: -; j_call: TRBJ2-7; v_call: TRBV6-1; clone_size: -; cdr3_nt: TGTGCCAGCAACCAACGGACAGAAACCTACGAGCAGTACTTC; cdr3_aa: CASNQRTETYEQYF
d_call: -; j_call: TRBJ1-6; v_call: TRBV7-9; clone_size: -; cdr3_nt: TGTGCCAGCAGCCTCTGGGCCCTACGGTATAATTCACCCCTCCACTTT; cdr3_aa: CASSLWALRYNSPLHF
d_call: -; j_call: TRBJ1-5; v_call: TRBV27; clone_size: -; cdr3_nt: TGTGCCAGCAGTTTATTCCCAGGCAATCAGCCCCAGCATTTT; cdr3_aa: CASSLFPGNQPQHF
d_call: -; j_call: TRBJ1-4; v_call: TRBV5-4; clone_size: -; cdr3_nt: TGTGCCAGCAGCTTGGCGTCAGGGTCAAATGAAAAACTGTTTTTT; cdr3_aa: CASSLASGSNEKLFF
d_call: TRBD1; j_call: TRBJ1-4; v_call: TRBV5-1; clone_size: -; cdr3_nt: TGCGCCAGCAGCGGCGGGACAGTGGGTGAAAAACTGTTTTTT; cdr3_aa: CASSGGTVGEKLFF
d_call: -; j_call: TRBJ2-7; v_call: TRBV4-1; clone_size: -; cdr3_nt: TGCGCCAGCAGCCAAGGAATCACGGGGGTCTACGAGCAGTACTTC; cdr3_aa: CASSQGITGVYEQYF
d_call: TRBD1; j_call: TRBJ2-7; v_call: TRBV25-1; clone_size: -; cdr3_nt: TGTGCCAGCACACGGACAGGGGGAGTTTACGAGCAGTACTTC; cdr3_aa: CASTRTGGVYEQYF
d_call: TRBD2; j_call: TRBJ2-2; v_call: TRBV5-1; clone_size: -; cdr3_nt: TGCGCCAGCAGCCAAGGGCCAGCGGGGGGTACCGGGGAGCTGTTTTTT; cdr3_aa: CASSQGPAGGTGELFF
d_call: -; j_call: TRBJ2-3; v_call: TRBV5-6; clone_size: -; cdr3_nt: TGTGCCAGCAGCTTCGGACAGTATAGCACAGATACGCAGTATTTT; cdr3_aa: CASSFGQYSTDTQYF